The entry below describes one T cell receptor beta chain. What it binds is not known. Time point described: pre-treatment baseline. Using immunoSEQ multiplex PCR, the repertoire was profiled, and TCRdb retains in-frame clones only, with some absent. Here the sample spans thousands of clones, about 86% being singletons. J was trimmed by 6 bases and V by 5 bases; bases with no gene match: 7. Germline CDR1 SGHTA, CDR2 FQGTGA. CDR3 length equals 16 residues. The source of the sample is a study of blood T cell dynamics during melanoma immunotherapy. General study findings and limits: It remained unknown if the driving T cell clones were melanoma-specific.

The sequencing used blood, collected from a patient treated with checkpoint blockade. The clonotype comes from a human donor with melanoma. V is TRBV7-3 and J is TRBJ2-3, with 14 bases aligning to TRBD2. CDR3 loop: CASSLGLAGERDTQYF. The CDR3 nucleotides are TGTGCCAGCAGCCTGGGACTAGCGGGAGAGCGGGATACGCAGTATTTT.